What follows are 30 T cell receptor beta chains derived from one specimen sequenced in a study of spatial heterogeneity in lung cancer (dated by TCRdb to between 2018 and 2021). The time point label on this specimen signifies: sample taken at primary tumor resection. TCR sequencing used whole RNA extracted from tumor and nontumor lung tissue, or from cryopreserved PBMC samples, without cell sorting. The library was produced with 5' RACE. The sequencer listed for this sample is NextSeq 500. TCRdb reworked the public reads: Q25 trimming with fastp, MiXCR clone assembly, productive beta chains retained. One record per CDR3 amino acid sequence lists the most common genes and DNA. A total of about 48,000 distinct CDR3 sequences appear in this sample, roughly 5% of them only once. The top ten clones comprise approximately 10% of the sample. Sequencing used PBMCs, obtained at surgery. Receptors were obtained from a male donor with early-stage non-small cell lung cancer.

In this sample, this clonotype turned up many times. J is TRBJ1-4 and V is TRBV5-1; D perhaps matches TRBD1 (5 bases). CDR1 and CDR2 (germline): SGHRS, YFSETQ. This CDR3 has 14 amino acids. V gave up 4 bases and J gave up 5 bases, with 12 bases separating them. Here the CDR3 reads CASSNPGANEKLFF. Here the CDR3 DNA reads TGCGCCAGCAGCAATCCCGGGGCGAATGAAAAACTGTTTTTT.

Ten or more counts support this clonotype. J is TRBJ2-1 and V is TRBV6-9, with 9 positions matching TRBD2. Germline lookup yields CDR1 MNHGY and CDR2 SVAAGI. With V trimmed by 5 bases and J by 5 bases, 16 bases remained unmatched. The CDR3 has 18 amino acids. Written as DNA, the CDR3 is TGTGCCAGCAGTACCCCCCCGGGGCGGGAGGGCGTTCACAATGAGCAGTTCTTC. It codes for CASSTPPGREGVHNEQFF.

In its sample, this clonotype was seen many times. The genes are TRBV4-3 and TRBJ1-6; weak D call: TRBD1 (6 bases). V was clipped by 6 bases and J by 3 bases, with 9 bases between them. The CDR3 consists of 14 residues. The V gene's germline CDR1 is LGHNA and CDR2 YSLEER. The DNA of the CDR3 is TGCGCCAGCAGGAGGGGACACTATAATTCACCCCTCCACTTT. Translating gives CASRRGHYNSPLHF.

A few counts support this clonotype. In DNA, the CDR3 is TGTGCCAGCAGTGGTGGACTAGCTGGATCCGGGGAGCTGTTTTTT. It translates to CASSGGLAGSGELFF. V and J are TRBV12-3 or TRBV12-4 and TRBJ2-2, with TRBD2 matching over 8 bases. Losses at the gene ends were 5 bases for V and 6 bases for J; bases not matched to a gene: 8. CDR3 length: 15 residues.

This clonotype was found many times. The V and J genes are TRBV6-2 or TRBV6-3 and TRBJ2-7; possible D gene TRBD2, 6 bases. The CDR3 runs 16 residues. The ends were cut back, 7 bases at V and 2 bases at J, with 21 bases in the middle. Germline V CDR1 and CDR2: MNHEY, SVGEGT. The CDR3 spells CASIPSSGGPAYEQYF. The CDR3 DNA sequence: TGTGCCAGCATCCCTTCGTCAGGAGGGCCAGCCTACGAGCAGTACTTC.

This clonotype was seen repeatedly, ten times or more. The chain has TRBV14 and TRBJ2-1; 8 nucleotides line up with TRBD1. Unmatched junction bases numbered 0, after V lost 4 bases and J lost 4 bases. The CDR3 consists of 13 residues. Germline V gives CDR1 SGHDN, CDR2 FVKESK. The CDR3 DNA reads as TGTGCCAGCAGCCGGACAGGGTACAATGAGCAGTTCTTC. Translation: CASSRTGYNEQFF.

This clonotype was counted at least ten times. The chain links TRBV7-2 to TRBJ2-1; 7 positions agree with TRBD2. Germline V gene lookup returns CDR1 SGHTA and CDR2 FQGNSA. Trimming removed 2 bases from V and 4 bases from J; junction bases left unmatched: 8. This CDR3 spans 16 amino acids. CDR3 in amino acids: CASSLRSGISYNEQFF. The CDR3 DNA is TGTGCCAGCAGCTTACGAAGCGGGATAAGTTACAATGAGCAGTTCTTC.

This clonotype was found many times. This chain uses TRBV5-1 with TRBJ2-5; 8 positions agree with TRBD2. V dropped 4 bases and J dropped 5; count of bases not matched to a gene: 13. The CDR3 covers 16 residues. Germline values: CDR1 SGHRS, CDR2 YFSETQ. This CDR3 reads CASSLTGTSGGETQYF. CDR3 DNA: TGCGCCAGCAGCCTAACAGGGACTAGTGGAGGCGAGACCCAGTACTTC.

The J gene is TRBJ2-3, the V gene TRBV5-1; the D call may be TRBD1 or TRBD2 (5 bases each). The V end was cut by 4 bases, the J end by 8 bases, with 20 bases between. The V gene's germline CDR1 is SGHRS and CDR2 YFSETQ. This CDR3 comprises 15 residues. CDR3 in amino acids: CASSGLEGHDGTQYF. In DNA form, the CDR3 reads TGCGCCAGCAGCGGTTTAGAGGGGCATGATGGTACGCAGTATTTT.

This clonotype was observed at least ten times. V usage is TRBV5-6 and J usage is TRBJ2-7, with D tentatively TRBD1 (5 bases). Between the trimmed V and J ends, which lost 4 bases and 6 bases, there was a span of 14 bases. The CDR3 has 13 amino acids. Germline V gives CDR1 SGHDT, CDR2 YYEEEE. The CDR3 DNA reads TGTGCCAGCAGCCTTAAGGGGATTCGCGAGCAGTACTTC. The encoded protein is CASSLKGIREQYF.

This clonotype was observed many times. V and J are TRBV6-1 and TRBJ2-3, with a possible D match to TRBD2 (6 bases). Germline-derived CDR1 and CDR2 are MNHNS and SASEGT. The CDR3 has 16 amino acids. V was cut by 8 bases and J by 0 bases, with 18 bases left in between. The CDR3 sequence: CASEIYLAISTDTQYF. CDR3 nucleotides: TGTGCCAGCGAAATCTACCTAGCGATCAGCACAGATACGCAGTATTTT.

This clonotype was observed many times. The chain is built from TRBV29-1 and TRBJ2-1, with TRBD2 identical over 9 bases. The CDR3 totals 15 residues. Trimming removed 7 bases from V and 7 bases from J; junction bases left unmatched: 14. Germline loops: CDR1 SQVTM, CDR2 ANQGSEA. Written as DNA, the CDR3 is TGCAGCGCCGAGGCTAGCGGGATTTCAGGGAATGAGCAGTTCTTC. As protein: CSAEASGISGNEQFF.

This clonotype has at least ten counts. CDR3 protein: CASTSRRRGNTGELFF. CDR3 DNA: TGTGCCAGCACGTCCAGGCGACGCGGTAACACCGGGGAGCTGTTTTTT. This chain joins TRBV2 and TRBJ2-2; no clear D. Germline values: CDR1 SNHLY, CDR2 FYNNEI. The CDR3 runs 16 residues. V was shortened by 7 bases and J by 2 bases, with 17 bases between the two germline ends. Based on the CDR3 plus reference TRBV2 and TRBJ2-2, the full variable domain is EPEVTQTPSHQVTQMGQEVILRCVPISNHLYFYWYRQILGQKVEFLVSFYNNEISEKSEIFDDQFSVERPDGSNFTLKIRSTKLEDSAMYFCASTSRRRGNTGELFFGEGSRLTVL.

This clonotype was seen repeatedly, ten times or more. The CDR3: CAISKGLRTNEKLFF. The CDR3 region has the DNA TGTGCCATATCCAAGGGGCTTCGAACTAATGAAAAACTGTTTTTT. The chain uses TRBV6-6 and TRBJ1-4; D might be TRBD1 (5 bases). Trimming cost V 10 bases and J 1 base, with 16 bases left between them. The CDR3 length is 15 residues. Looked up from germline, CDR1 is MNHNY and CDR2 is SVGAGI (reference sequence).

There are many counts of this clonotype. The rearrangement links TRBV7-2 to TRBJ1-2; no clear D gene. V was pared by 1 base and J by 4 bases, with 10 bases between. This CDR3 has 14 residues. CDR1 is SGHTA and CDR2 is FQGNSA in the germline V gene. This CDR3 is CASSLGPESYGYTF. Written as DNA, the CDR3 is TGTGCCAGCAGCTTAGGCCCGGAAAGCTATGGCTACACCTTC.

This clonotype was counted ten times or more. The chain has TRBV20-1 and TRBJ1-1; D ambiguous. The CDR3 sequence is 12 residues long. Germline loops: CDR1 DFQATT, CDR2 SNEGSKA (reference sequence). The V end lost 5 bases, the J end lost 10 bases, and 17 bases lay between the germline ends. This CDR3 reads CSASRSSYGAFF. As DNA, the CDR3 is TGCAGTGCTTCCCGATCTTCGTACGGAGCTTTCTTT.

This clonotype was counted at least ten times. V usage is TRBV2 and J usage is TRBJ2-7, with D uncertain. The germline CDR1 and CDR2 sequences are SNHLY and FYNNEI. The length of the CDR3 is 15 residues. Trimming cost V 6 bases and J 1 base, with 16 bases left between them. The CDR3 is CASSLVRRGSYEQYF. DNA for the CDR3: TGTGCCAGCAGCCTCGTCCGACGCGGTTCCTACGAGCAGTACTTC.

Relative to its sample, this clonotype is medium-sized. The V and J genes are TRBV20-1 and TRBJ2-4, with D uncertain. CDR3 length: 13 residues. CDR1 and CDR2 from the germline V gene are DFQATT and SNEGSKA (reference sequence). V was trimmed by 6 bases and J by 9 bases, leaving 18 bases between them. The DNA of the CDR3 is TGCAGTGCCAATAACCTGGATGACGGCATTCAGTACTTC. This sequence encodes CSANNLDDGIQYF.

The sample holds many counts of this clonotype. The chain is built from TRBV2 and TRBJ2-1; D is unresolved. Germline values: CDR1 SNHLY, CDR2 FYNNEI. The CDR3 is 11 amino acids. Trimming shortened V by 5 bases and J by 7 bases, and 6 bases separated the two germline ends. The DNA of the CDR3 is TGTGCCAGCAGTTCCGATAATGAGCAGTTCTTC. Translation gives CASSSDNEQFF.

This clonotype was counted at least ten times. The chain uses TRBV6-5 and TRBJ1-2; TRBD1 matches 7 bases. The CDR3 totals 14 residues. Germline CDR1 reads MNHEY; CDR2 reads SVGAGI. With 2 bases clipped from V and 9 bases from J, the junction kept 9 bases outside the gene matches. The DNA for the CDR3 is TGTGCCAGCAGTTACGGGGGTGACAGGGACCGCTACACCTTC. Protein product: CASSYGGDRDRYTF.

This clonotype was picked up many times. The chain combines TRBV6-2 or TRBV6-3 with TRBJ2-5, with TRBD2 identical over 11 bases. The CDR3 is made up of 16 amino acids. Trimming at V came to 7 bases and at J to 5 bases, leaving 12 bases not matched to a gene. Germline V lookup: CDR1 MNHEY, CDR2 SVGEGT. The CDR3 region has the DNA TGTGCCAGCACCTTAGGGACTAGCGGAGGAGGGGAGACCCAGTACTTC. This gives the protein CASTLGTSGGGETQYF.

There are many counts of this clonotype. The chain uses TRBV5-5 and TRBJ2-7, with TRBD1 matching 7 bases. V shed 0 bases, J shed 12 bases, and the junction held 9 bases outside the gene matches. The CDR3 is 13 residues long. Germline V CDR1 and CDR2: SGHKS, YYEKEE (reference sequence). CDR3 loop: CASSLEWDSRGYF. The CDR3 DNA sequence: TGTGCCAGCAGCTTGGAATGGGACAGCAGGGGGTACTTC.

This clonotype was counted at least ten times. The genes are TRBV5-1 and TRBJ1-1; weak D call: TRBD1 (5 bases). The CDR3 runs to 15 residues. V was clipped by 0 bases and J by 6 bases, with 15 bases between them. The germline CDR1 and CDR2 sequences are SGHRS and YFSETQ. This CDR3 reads CASSLALGEEAEAFF. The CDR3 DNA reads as TGCGCCAGCAGCTTGGCCCTGGGGGAAGAGGCTGAAGCTTTCTTT.

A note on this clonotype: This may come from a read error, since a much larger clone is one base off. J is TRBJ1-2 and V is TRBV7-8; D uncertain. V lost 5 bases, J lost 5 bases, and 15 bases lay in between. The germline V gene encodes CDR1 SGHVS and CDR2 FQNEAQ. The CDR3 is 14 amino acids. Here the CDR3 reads CASSHNGRRYGYTF. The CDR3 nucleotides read TGTGCCAGCAGCCATAACGGCAGGAGGTATGGCTACACCTTC.

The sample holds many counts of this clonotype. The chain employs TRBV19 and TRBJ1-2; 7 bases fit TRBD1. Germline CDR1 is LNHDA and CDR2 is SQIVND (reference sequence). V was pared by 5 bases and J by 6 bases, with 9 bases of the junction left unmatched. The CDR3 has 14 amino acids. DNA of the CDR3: TGTGCCAGTAGTCGTCGGACAGGAGGCCATGGCTACACCTTC. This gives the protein CASSRRTGGHGYTF. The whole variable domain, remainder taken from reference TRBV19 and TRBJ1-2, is DGGITQSPKYLFRKEGQNVTLSCEQNLNHDAMYWYRQDPGQGLRLIYYSQIVNDFQKGDIAEGYSVSREKKESFPLTVTSAQKNPTAFYLCASSRRTGGHGYTFGSGTRLTVV.

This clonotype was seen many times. The CDR3 protein is CSVGTGELQETQYF. CDR3 DNA: TGCAGCGTGGGGACAGGGGAACTCCAAGAGACCCAGTACTTC. The V and J genes are TRBV29-1 and TRBJ2-5; the match to TRBD1 covers 10 bases. The CDR3 runs to 14 residues. The trim removed 6 bases at V and 1 base at J, leaving 5 bases unmatched. Germline V gene lookup returns CDR1 SQVTM and CDR2 ANQGSEA. The variable domain in full, with the rest retrieved from reference TRBV29-1 and TRBJ2-5, is SAVISQKPSRDICQRGTSLTIQCQVDSQVTMMFWYRQQPGQSLTLIATANQGSEATYESGFVIDKFPISRPNLTFSTLTVSNMSPEDSSIYLCSVGTGELQETQYFGPGTRLLVL.

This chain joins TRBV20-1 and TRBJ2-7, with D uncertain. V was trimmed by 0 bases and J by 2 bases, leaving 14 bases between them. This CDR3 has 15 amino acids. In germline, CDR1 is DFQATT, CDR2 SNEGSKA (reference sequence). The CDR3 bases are TGCAGTGCTAGAGATCCCTTTTCCTCCACCTACGAGCAGTACTTC. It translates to CSARDPFSSTYEQYF.

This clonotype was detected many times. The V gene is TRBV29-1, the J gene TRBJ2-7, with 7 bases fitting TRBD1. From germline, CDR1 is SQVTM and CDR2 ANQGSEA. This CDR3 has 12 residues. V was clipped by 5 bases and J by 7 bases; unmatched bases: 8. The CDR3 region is CSVFSTGKEQYF. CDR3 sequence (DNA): TGCAGCGTTTTCTCGACAGGGAAGGAGCAGTACTTC.

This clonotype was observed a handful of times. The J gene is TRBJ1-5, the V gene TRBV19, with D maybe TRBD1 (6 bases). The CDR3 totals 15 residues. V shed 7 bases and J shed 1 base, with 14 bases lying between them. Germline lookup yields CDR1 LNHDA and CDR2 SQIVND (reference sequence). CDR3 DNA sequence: TGTGCCAGTATTGAGGAAGGGGGAAGCAATCAGCCCCAGCATTTT. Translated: CASIEEGGSNQPQHF.

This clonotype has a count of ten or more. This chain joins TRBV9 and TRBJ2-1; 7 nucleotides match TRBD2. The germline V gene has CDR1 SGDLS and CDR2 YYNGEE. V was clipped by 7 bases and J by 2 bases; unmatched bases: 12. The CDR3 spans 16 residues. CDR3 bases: TGTGCCAGCTCCTTAGCGGGCCCTCTAACCTACAATGAGCAGTTCTTC. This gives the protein CASSLAGPLTYNEQFF.